The present T cell receptor (beta chain) was sequenced within a study of shared clonotypes between healthy human individuals. As for the study in general: Each donor's CD4 naive and CD4 memory cells filled three plates apiece, CD8 naive two, and CD8 memory one.

Study-wide results and limits: Memory subsets generally showed lower estimated richness than naive subsets.

To note about this clone: Its antigen remains unidentified.

Methods used by the authors: ImmunoSEQ yielded junction-only sequences lacking quality scores, so filtering differed. Method: immunoSEQ multiplex PCR; TCRdb's copy keeps in-frame clones and lacks some. That table furnishes V, J and clone size, whereas the DNA furnished D and trimming. This table has 750,000 to 1,000,000 clones, 80% to 95% appearing once. Naive CD8 cells lacked CD45RO and underwent positive selection for CCR7, leaving out terminally differentiated effector memory CD45RA+ cells. Germline V gene sequence: CDR1 PRHDT, CDR2 FYEKMQ (reference sequence). V gave up 4 bases and J gave up 7 bases; unmatched junction bases: 4. The CDR3 is 14 amino acids.

What was sequenced was naive CD8+ T cells sorted from blood. The receptor was isolated from a man aged 25 to 40 in good health. The V gene is TRBV13, the J gene TRBJ2-1; TRBD2 aligns across 10 bases. CDR3 bases: TGTGCCAGCAGCTCGGGACTAGCGAAGAATGAGCAGTTCTTC. Its translation is CASSSGLAKNEQFF.